This TCR beta chain originates from a study of T cell responses to AZD1222 COVID-19 vaccine. General study points: Donors were chiefly white British, with a greater number of females, and clonal diversity was perhaps underestimated.

The protocol was immunoSEQ multiplex PCR, while the TCRdb copy is restricted to in-frame clones and leaves out a portion. The sample contains 95,000 to 150,000 clones, approximately 90% of which appear only once. As to this clone: As yet, its antigen is unknown.

The ends were cut back, 5 bases at V and 7 bases at J, with 18 bases in the middle. The germline V gene encodes CDR1 SGHVS and CDR2 FQNEAQ. The CDR3 has 16 amino acids. This sequence originates from an adult in good health. Source: peripheral blood, taken on day 0 of AZD1222 vaccination. The J gene is TRBJ1-6, the V gene TRBV7-8; TRBD1 might be the D (5 bases). In DNA form, the CDR3 reads TGTGCCAGCAGCGCAGGAGAATTCCGGGGGAATTCACCCCTCCACTTT. Translated: CASSAGEFRGNSPLHF.